This T cell receptor beta chain comes out of a study of blood T cell repertoires in COVID-19. Study-level background: Sources were T cells, B-cell-depleted T cells, or PBMCs; the material itself was cDNA or gDNA.

Data came from immunoSEQ multiplex PCR; TCRdb stores just in-frame clones and leaves some out. The data show fewer than 300,000 clones, 85% seen once. Trimming cost V 0 bases and J 1 base, with 13 bases left between them. The germline V gene has CDR1 SGDLS and CDR2 YYNGEE. This CDR3 has 16 amino acids. The rearrangement links TRBV9 to TRBJ1-1; TRBD1 might be the D (5 bases). The clonotype comes from a man aged 45 to 65 with active or convalescent COVID-19. Sequencing was carried out using peripheral blood. CDR3 in amino acids: CASSVAPQGGNTEAFF. CDR3 sequence (DNA): TGTGCCAGCAGCGTAGCTCCTCAGGGAGGGAACACTGAAGCTTTCTTT.